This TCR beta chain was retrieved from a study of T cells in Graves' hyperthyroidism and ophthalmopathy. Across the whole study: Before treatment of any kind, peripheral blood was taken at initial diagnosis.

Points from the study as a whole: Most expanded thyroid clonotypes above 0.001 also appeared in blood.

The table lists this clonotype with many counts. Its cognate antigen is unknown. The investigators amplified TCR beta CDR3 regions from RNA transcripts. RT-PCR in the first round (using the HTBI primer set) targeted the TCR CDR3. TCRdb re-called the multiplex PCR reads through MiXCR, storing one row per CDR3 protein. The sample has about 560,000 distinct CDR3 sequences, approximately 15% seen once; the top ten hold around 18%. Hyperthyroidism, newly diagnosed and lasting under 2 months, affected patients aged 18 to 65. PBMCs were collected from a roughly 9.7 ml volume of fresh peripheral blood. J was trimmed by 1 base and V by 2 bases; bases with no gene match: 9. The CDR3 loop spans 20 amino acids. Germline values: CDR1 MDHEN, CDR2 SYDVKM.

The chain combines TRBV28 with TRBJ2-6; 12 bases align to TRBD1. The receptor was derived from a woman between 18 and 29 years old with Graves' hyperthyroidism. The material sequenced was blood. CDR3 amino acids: CASSLPGTGGVGSGANVLTF. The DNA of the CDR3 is TGTGCCAGCAGTTTACCCGGGACAGGGGGCGTTGGGTCTGGGGCCAACGTCCTGACTTTC.